Following are 24 T cell receptor beta chains from one sample sequenced in a study of T-cell memory formation after mild COVID-19 (dated by TCRdb to the early 2020s). The library was obtained by 5' RACE. The reads were generated on an Illumina NovaSeq 6000. The public sequencing data were trimmed at Q25 with fastp and processed into clonotypes with MiXCR by TCRdb, which kept only in-frame beta chains. Every entry covers one CDR3 protein and lists the most common genes and DNA from its rows. The sample records about 360,000 distinct CDR3 sequences, roughly 14% of which are singletons. The ten largest clones capture around a fifth of the sample. The sequencing input was PBMCs or a T cell subset sorted from them (not recorded which). These receptors came from a man between 18 and 29 years old who had mild COVID-19 (a few samples of this study predate the infection). The sample titles of this study are shuffled in the database, so cell type and time point are left out; the donor was told from shared clones.

This clonotype was picked up a small number of times. CDR3 nucleotide sequence: TGCAGTGCAGGGGACAGAACTGGGGCCAACGTCCTGACTTTC. Translated: CSAGDRTGANVLTF. The chain links TRBV20-1 to TRBJ2-6; 7 bases align to TRBD1. V was clipped by 6 bases and J by 2 bases; unmatched bases: 4. The germline CDR1 and CDR2 sequences are DFQATT and SNEGSKA (reference sequence). The CDR3 spans 14 residues.

The chain employs TRBV12-3 or TRBV12-4 and TRBJ1-2, with TRBD1 as a possible D gene (6 bases). The length of the CDR3 is 14 residues. V gave up 6 bases and J gave up 6 bases, with 17 bases separating them. CDR3 nucleotide sequence: TGTGCCAGCAGCTATTCCGCGGGGGCGAATGGCTACACCTTC. It translates to CASSYSAGANGYTF.

This clonotype was detected only a few times. The chain employs TRBV4-3 and TRBJ2-2; 9 bases match TRBD2. This CDR3 region has 20 residues. The V and J ends lost 3 bases and 0 bases, in that order; junction bases with no gene match: 14. The V gene's germline CDR1 is LGHNA and CDR2 YSLEER. CDR3: CASSQVRWVAGVANTGELFF. The CDR3 bases are TGCGCCAGCAGCCAGGTCCGATGGGTAGCGGGGGTCGCGAACACCGGGGAGCTGTTTTTT.

V and J are TRBV5-1 and TRBJ2-2; D is ambiguous. This CDR3 is built from 15 residues. The V end lost 2 bases, the J end lost 4 bases, and 12 bases lay between the germline ends. Looked up from germline, CDR1 is SGHRS and CDR2 is YFSETQ. This CDR3 reads CASSLVGTSTGELFF. The DNA of the CDR3 is TGCGCCAGCAGCTTAGTGGGCACCTCCACCGGGGAGCTGTTTTTT.

The gene calls are TRBV7-2 and TRBJ2-1; 7 bases align to TRBD2. Looked up from germline, CDR1 is SGHTA and CDR2 is FQGNSA. The CDR3 is 12 amino acids. Trimming cost V 3 bases and J 13 bases; bases outside gene matches: 6. The CDR3 nucleotides read TGTGCCAGCAGCTTGCATACTAGCGAACAGTTCTTC. Translating it yields CASSLHTSEQFF. Full variable domain (missing parts from reference TRBV7-2 and TRBJ2-1): GAGVSQSPSNKVTEKGKDVELRCDPISGHTALYWYRQSLGQGLEFLIYFQGNSAPDKSGLPSDRFSAERTGGSVSTLTIQRTQQEDSAVYLCASSLHTSEQFFGPGTRLTVL.

The chain couples TRBV4-2 to TRBJ1-6; 12 bases align to TRBD1. The CDR3 length is 17 residues. V lost 1 base and J lost 6; bases outside the gene matches: 4. From germline, CDR1 is LGHNA and CDR2 YNFKEQ. The DNA for the CDR3 is TGTGCCAGCAGCCAAGGGGACAGGGGGCTTAGTAATTCACCCCTCCACTTT. It yields the protein CASSQGDRGLSNSPLHF.

This chain joins TRBV3-1 and TRBJ2-2; 7 bases are shared with TRBD2. The CDR3 contains 16 residues. J lost 3 bases, V lost 4 bases, and 8 bases had no gene match. Germline lookup yields CDR1 LGHDT and CDR2 YNNKEL (reference sequence). The CDR3 bases are TGTGCCAGCAGCCCTTTAGGGACTAAGTACACCGGGGAGCTGTTTTTT. Its translation is CASSPLGTKYTGELFF.

This clonotype was counted ten times or more. This chain links TRBV6-1 with TRBJ2-1; 12 bases match TRBD2. The trim removed 6 bases at V and 7 bases at J, leaving 7 bases unmatched. This CDR3 is 15 amino acids long. CDR1 and CDR2 (germline): MNHNS, SASEGT. In DNA form, the CDR3 reads TGTGCCAGCAGCTCGACTAGCGGGGGTCCAAATGAGCAGTTCTTC. Protein: CASSSTSGGPNEQFF.

Many counts were recorded for this clonotype. The V gene is TRBV7-2, the J gene TRBJ2-1; 10 bases fit TRBD2. J gave up 7 bases and V 3 bases, and 12 bases lay outside the gene matches. The CDR3 is made up of 17 amino acids. Germline CDR1 is SGHTA and CDR2 is FQGNSA. CDR3 coding DNA: TGTGCCAGCAGCTTGGAGCGGGGGGGCTATTGGGCGAATGAGCAGTTCTTC. Its translation: CASSLERGGYWANEQFF.

This clonotype was counted between two and nine times. This rearrangement joins TRBV9 to TRBJ1-1; D is possibly TRBD1 (5 bases). CDR1 and CDR2 (germline): SGDLS, YYNGEE. Trimming cost V 3 bases and J 4 bases, with 13 bases left between them. The CDR3 sequence is 14 residues long. The CDR3, as DNA: TGTGCCAGCAGCGCTTCAGGGTCGGGCACTGAAGCTTTCTTT. It specifies CASSASGSGTEAFF.

A few counts support this clonotype. The J gene is TRBJ1-4, the V gene TRBV25-1, with 9 bases fitting TRBD1. Trimming at V came to 6 bases and at J to 14 bases, leaving 10 bases not matched to a gene. Per germline, CDR1 MGHDK and CDR2 SYGVNS. CDR3 length: 13 residues. The CDR3, as DNA: TGTGCCAGCAGCGCCGGACAGGGGAGGTGGCTGTTTTTT. Protein: CASSAGQGRWLFF.

The genes are TRBV7-9 and TRBJ2-5, with D unresolved. The germline CDR1 and CDR2 sequences are SEHNR and FQNEAQ (reference sequence). The CDR3 covers 13 residues. Trimming removed 4 bases at V and 2 bases at J, with 8 bases between. DNA of the CDR3: TGTGCCAGCAGCTCCCGGATTCAAGAGACCCAGTACTTC. As protein: CASSSRIQETQYF.

This clonotype was counted only a few times. The chain employs TRBV4-2 and TRBJ2-5; TRBD1 might be the D (5 bases). The CDR3 is made up of 14 amino acids. With 0 bases removed from V and 5 bases from J, the gap between germline ends came to 10 bases. CDR1 LGHNA and CDR2 YNFKEQ come from the germline V gene. CDR3 region: CASSQDGAGETQYF. CDR3 sequence (DNA): TGTGCCAGCAGCCAAGATGGGGCTGGGGAGACCCAGTACTTC.

J is TRBJ2-5 and V is TRBV6-2 or TRBV6-3; 7 nucleotides line up with TRBD1. After removal of 2 bases from V and 4 bases from J, the junction contained 7 bases not matched to a gene. Germline V gene sequence: CDR1 MNHEY, CDR2 SVGEGT. The CDR3 length is 15 residues. The CDR3 sequence is CASSYLTGSGETQYF. DNA for the CDR3: TGTGCCAGCAGTTACCTGACAGGGTCAGGAGAGACCCAGTACTTC.

This clonotype has a handful of counts. The V and J genes are TRBV7-6 and TRBJ2-2, with TRBD1 identical over 7 bases. The junction had 3 bases not matched to a gene; V was cut back by 5 bases and J by 0 bases. The germline V gene has CDR1 SGHVS and CDR2 FNYEAQ. The CDR3 is 15 residues long. CDR3 DNA sequence: TGTGCCAGCAGCCCGACAGGGACGAACACCGGGGAGCTGTTTTTT. It translates to CASSPTGTNTGELFF. The variable domain in full, with the rest retrieved from reference TRBV7-6 and TRBJ2-2, is GAGVSQSPRYKVTKRGQDVALRCDPISGHVSLYWYRQALGQGPEFLTYFNYEAQQDKSGLPNDRFSAERPEGSISTLTIQRTEQRDSAMYRCASSPTGTNTGELFFGEGSRLTVL.

The sample holds a few counts of this clonotype. This chain connects TRBV6-6 to TRBJ2-1; D remains unclear. This CDR3 is 17 amino acids long. Germline values: CDR1 MNHNY, CDR2 SVGAGI (reference sequence). V was cut by 0 bases and J by 1 base, with 13 bases left in between. DNA of the CDR3: TGTGCCAGCAGTTACTCCAGCCCCTCGCTGTCCTACAATGAGCAGTTCTTC. Protein sequence: CASSYSSPSLSYNEQFF.

The J gene is TRBJ1-5, the V gene TRBV23-1, with 9 positions matching TRBD1. TRBV23-1 is an ORF, and what it does is uncertain. V lost 4 bases and J lost 4; bases outside the gene matches: 8. CDR3 size: 16 residues. This chain's CDR3 is CASSPRRTGVNQPQHF. CDR3 DNA: TGCGCCAGCAGTCCCCGCCGGACAGGGGTTAATCAGCCCCAGCATTTT.

This sequence joins TRBV6-1 and TRBJ2-5; D is uncertain. The germline gives CDR1 MNHNS, CDR2 SASEGT. Trimming pared 6 bases from V and 2 bases from J, leaving 10 bases between. There are 13 residues in the CDR3. The CDR3 is CASSSQTQETQYF. The DNA for the CDR3 is TGTGCCAGCAGCTCACAGACACAAGAGACCCAGTACTTC.

This clonotype was counted only a few times. The chain carries TRBV6-5 and TRBJ1-3; D is ambiguous. CDR3 size: 15 residues. Trimming cost V 0 bases and J 3 bases, with 9 bases left between them. Looked up from germline, CDR1 is MNHEY and CDR2 is SVGAGI. The CDR3 sequence is CASSYSSGVGNTIYF. The CDR3, as DNA: TGTGCCAGCAGTTACTCGAGTGGGGTTGGAAACACCATATATTTT.

The count of this clonotype is one. This rearrangement joins TRBV7-8 to TRBJ2-2, with TRBD1 as a possible D gene (5 bases). This CDR3 region has 16 residues. V was shortened by 3 bases and J by 5 bases, with 16 bases between the two germline ends. CDR1 and CDR2 from the germline V gene are SGHVS and FQNEAQ. CDR3 coding DNA: TGTGCCAGCAGCTTCGAGGACATTCGATTAACCGGGGAGCTGTTTTTT. Residues: CASSFEDIRLTGELFF.

This clonotype came up a few times. CDR3 sequence reads: CASSLQPGVQVYEQYF. CDR3 nucleotide sequence: TGCGCCAGCAGCTTGCAGCCGGGTGTCCAGGTCTACGAGCAGTACTTC. This chain connects TRBV5-1 to TRBJ2-7; no clear D. The germline V and J ends were trimmed by 1 base and 3 bases, with 17 bases remaining between them. The CDR3 loop spans 16 amino acids. Per germline, CDR1 SGHRS and CDR2 YFSETQ. The whole variable domain, remainder taken from reference TRBV5-1 and TRBJ2-7, is KAGVTQTPRYLIKTRGQQVTLSCSPISGHRSVSWYQQTPGQGLQFLFEYFSETQRNKGNFPGRFSGRQFSNSRSEMNVSTLELGDSALYLCASSLQPGVQVYEQYFGPGTRLTVT.

This clonotype was observed a handful of times. The chain's CDR3 is CASSTDRGVGNIQYF. CDR3 sequence (DNA): TGTGCCAGCAGCACTGACAGGGGGGTAGGAAACATTCAGTACTTC. The chain links TRBV5-5 to TRBJ2-4; 9 bases line up with TRBD1. This CDR3 region has 15 residues. V was clipped by 4 bases and J by 6 bases; unmatched bases: 8. Germline V lookup: CDR1 SGHKS, CDR2 YYEKEE (reference sequence). The full variable domain, rest sourced from reference TRBV5-5 and TRBJ2-4, is DAGVTQSPTHLIKTRGQQVTLRCSPISGHKSVSWYQQVLGQGPQFIFQYYEKEERGRGNFPDRFSARQFPNYSSELNVNALLLGDSALYLCASSTDRGVGNIQYFGAGTRLSVL.

The chain couples TRBV6-5 to TRBJ1-1, with TRBD1 identical over 8 bases. V shed 6 bases and J 3 bases; nucleotides not matched to a gene: 9. CDR3 size: 15 residues. CDR1 is MNHEY, CDR2 SVGAGI, per germline. CDR3 protein: CASSWRTGGHTEAFF. Here the CDR3 DNA reads TGTGCCAGCAGCTGGCGAACAGGGGGGCACACTGAAGCTTTCTTT.

The rearrangement uses TRBV6-5 and TRBJ2-1; TRBD1 agrees at 10 bases. CDR1 is MNHEY and CDR2 is SVGAGI in the germline V gene. V was pared by 0 bases and J by 6 bases, with 2 bases of the junction left unmatched. The CDR3 contains 15 residues. CDR3: CASSYSWTGGNEQFF. CDR3 in DNA: TGTGCCAGCAGTTACTCGTGGACAGGGGGCAATGAGCAGTTCTTC.